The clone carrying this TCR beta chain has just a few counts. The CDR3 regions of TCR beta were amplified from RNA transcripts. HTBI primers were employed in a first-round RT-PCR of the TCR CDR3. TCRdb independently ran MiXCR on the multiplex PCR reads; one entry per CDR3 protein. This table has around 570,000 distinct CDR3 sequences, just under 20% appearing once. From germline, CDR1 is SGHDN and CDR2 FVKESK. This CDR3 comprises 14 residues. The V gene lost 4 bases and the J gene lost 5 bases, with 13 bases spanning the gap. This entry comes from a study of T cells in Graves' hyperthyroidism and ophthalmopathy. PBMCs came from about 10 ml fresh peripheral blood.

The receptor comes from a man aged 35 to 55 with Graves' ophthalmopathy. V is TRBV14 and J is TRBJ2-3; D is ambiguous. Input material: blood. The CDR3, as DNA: TGTGCCAGCAGCCTAGGCATATTTGTAGATACGCAGTATTTT. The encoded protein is CASSLGIFVDTQYF.